The sequence of this T cell receptor (beta chain) was determined in a study of a mutant IDH1 vaccine in newly diagnosed glioma. Study in general: Beginning 4-6 weeks after radiotherapy alone, or with temozolomide cycles, vaccination took place. Patients previously underwent radiotherapy, temozolomide, or both, and most underwent both. In the visit schedule, V12 fell in week 35, while V13 fell in week 47. The treated population exhibited a male proportion of roughly 60%, a female proportion of about 38%, and a mean age of about 40 years.

A remark on this clone: Its antigen remains unidentified.

Time point in this sample: week 35, safety follow-up. Vaccination used 300 ug of mutant IDH1 20-mer peptide per dose, with topical imiquimod. The assay was immunoSEQ multiplex PCR, and TCRdb's table has in-frame clones only and misses some. The sample has 45,000 or so clones; 81% are singletons. This CDR3 is built from 14 residues. Deletions cut 5 bases from V and 5 bases from J, with 16 bases between. CDR1 SGHAT and CDR2 FQNNGV come from the germline V gene. The gene calls are TRBV11-2 and TRBJ2-7; either TRBD1 or TRBD2 may supply D (7 bases each). Sequences were derived from PBMCs, sampled from a glioma patient whose treatment included an IDH1 peptide vaccine. This TCR was recovered from a middle-aged woman with glioma. Some clones in this sample may be carry-over from other donors' samples. The CDR3 DNA follows: TGTGCCAGCAGCCCGACACAGGGGACTAACGAGCAGTACTTC. Its translation: CASSPTQGTNEQYF.